The present entry profiles one T cell receptor beta chain with its context. Its binding antigen is unknown. Base qualities are not recorded, but no much larger clone differs from it by a single base. These data originate in a study of blood T cell repertoires in COVID-19 (dated by TCRdb to the early 2020s). Concerning the study at large: Collaborator samples came from the United States, Italy and Spain and covered acute and convalescent phases of COVID-19. The dataset comprised deeply sampled blood TCRbeta repertoires from subjects exposed to, actively infected with, or recovered from COVID-19. The prospective study material was composed of cDNA or gDNA derived from T cells, B-cell-depleted T cells, or PBMCs. HLA class I and class II types, where available, came from metadata supplied by the sample provider rather than from assay-based typing. The samples were drawn from two sources: the first 160 participants of the ongoing ImmuneRACE study, and 1,200 or so subjects contributed by 6 global collaborators. The repertoires were released in a freely available public database meant as a resource for research on the immune response to SARS-CoV-2. Sample metadata almost always included a de-identified subject ID, COVID-19 status, age in years and sex.

TCRbeta CDR3 regions were amplified from genomic DNA using the immunoSEQ Assay, a bias-controlled multiplex PCR. Turning to the authors' computational methods: The number of nucleated cells in each sample was estimated by amplification of reference gene primers within the assay. To quantify the absolute abundance of each unique TCRbeta CDR3 rearrangement, sequence reads were collapsed and filtered. For each sample, productive Simpson clonality was calculated as the square root of Simpson's diversity index across productive rearrangements. TCRdb retrieved this table from immuneACCESS and kept in-frame rearrangements only. Not all clones are present; in checked studies, unresolved V genes account for under half, and no reason is known for the remainder. The V and J calls and clone size are taken from that table; D and trimming were inferred from the DNA. A total of 320,000 or so clones appear in this sample, less than 85% of them only once. The ten largest clones add up to 1.9% of the sample.

Overall study outcomes, separate from this receptor: The amount of clinical and demographic metadata varied by source and participant and was provided uncurated.

Enrolling through a virtual design, the prospective study's participants ranged in age from roughly 18 to 100 years and lived across about two dozen United States geographic areas. To assign participants to cohorts, the prospective study relied on clinical history that participants themselves reported in a screening survey and a study questionnaire. Exposed participants were defined as having been in contact with someone with a PCR-confirmed or clinician-diagnosed COVID-19 case within 2 weeks of study entry. In the prospective study, mobile phlebotomists collected whole blood, serum and a nasopharyngeal or oropharyngeal swab from each participant. Over an approximately 2-month period, participants in the prospective study had the option of providing additional blood draws and questionnaires. Blood samples from the prospective study were shipped frozen or at room temperature prior to DNA extraction.

Taken from cysteine to phenylalanine, the CDR3 has 15 residues. Only the CDR3 DNA stays, 45 bases, in frame from base 1. Deletion took 4 bases off V and 5 bases off J, with a span of 17 bases between the germline ends. CDR1 and CDR2, looked up from the germline V gene, are SGDLS and YYNGEE. What was sequenced was PBMCs or T cells enriched from blood (not recorded which). The sequence joins TRBV9 to TRBJ2-3; a tentative D call is TRBD2 (6 bases match). The receptor comes from a woman aged 25 to 39 who had been exposed to COVID-19. The CDR3 here reads CASSRRLDPVDTQYF. Read as DNA, the sequence is TGTGCCAGCAGCAGACGACTAGATCCAGTAGATACGCAGTATTTT.